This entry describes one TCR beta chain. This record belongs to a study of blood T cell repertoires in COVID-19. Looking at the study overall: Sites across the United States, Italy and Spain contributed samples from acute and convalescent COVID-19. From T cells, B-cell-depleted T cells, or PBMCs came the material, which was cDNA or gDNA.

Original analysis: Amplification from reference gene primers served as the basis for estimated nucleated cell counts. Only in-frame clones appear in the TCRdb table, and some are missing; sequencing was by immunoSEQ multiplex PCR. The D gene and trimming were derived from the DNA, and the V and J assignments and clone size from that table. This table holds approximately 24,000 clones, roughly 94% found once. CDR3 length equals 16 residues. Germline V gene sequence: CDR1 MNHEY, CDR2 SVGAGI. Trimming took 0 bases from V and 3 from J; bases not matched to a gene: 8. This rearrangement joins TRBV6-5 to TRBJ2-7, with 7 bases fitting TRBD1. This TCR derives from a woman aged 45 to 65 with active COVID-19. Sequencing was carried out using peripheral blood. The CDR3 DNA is TGTGCCAGCAGTTACTCACTGACAGGGAACGGCTACGAGCAGTACTTC. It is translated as CASSYSLTGNGYEQYF.